The 27 T cell receptor beta chains given below trace back to one sample, sequenced in a study of cytomegalovirus exposure and HLA in healthy donors. The primer mix had 60 Vbeta and 13 Jbeta primers. The data were produced by immunoSEQ multiplex PCR, yet TCRdb's version contains in-frame clones alone and is incomplete. The sample yields around 190,000 clones, 70% to 90% seen once. The sequenced sample was PBMCs. The receptors were sampled from a woman aged 25 to 39 in good health and CMV-seronegative.

This chain connects TRBV7-3 to TRBJ2-3, with TRBD2 matching 7 bases. This CDR3 spans 20 amino acids. CDR1 and CDR2 from the germline V gene are SGHTA and FQGTGA. J gave up 0 bases and V 1 base, and 16 bases lay outside the gene matches. CDR3 amino acids: CASSLRGGRGFAGSTDTQYF. DNA of the CDR3: TGTGCCAGCAGCTTAAGGGGGGGGAGAGGATTCGCGGGGAGCACAGATACGCAGTATTTT. The variable domain in full, completed from reference TRBV7-3 and TRBJ2-3, reads GAGVSQTPSNKVTEKGKYVELRCDPISGHTALYWYRQSLGQGPEFLIYFQGTGAADDSGLPNDRFFAVRPEGSVSTLKIQRTERGDSAVYLCASSLRGGRGFAGSTDTQYFGPGTRLTVL.

This clone was seen more than once but under ten times. V is TRBV18 and J is TRBJ2-7, with 8 bases lining up with TRBD2. Losses at the gene ends were 5 bases for V and 5 bases for J; bases not matched to a gene: 5. The CDR3 is 13 residues long. Germline-derived CDR1 and CDR2 are KGHSH and LQKENI. For the CDR3, the DNA is TGTGCCAGCTCAGATAATAGCGGGAACGAGCAGTACTTC. Protein sequence: CASSDNSGNEQYF.

The chain uses TRBV10-3 and TRBJ2-7; maybe TRBD2 (6 bases). CDR1 is ENHRY and CDR2 is SYGVKD in the germline V gene. CDR3 length equals 14 residues. V lost 0 bases, J lost 6 bases, and 12 bases lay in between. The CDR3 loop is CAISESFQGGEQYF. DNA for the CDR3: TGTGCCATCAGTGAGTCATTTCAGGGAGGCGAGCAGTACTTC.

The chain combines TRBV13 with TRBJ2-2; TRBD2 might be the D (6 bases). Trimming cost V 6 bases and J 4 bases, with 18 bases left between them. CDR1 and CDR2 (germline): PRHDT, FYEKMQ (reference sequence). The CDR3 sequence is 16 residues long. CDR3 DNA: TGTGCCAGCAGTATAAGTTGGGGGGTTTCCACCGGGGAGCTGTTTTTT. This gives the protein CASSISWGVSTGELFF.

This chain joins TRBV28 and TRBJ1-5, with a possible D match to TRBD1 (6 bases). V dropped 6 bases and J dropped 4 bases, with 10 bases sitting between them. The CDR3 runs 13 residues. CDR1 MDHEN and CDR2 SYDVKM come from the germline V gene. The CDR3 loop is CASSTGQNQPQHF. As DNA, the CDR3 is TGTGCCAGCAGCACCGGACAGAATCAGCCCCAGCATTTT.

This rearrangement joins TRBV27 to TRBJ2-5; 8 nucleotides agree with TRBD2. Germline V CDR1 and CDR2: MNHEY, SMNVEV (reference sequence). The CDR3 has 15 residues. V lost 2 bases, J lost 3 bases, and 5 bases stayed unmatched. For the CDR3, the DNA is TGTGCCAGCAGTTTAGGTCGGGGGGGGGAAGAGACCCAGTACTTC. This translates into CASSLGRGGEETQYF.

V and J are TRBV27 and TRBJ2-5; D is undetermined. With the DNA end fitting TRBJ2-7 better, the J assignment may be wrong. The V gene's germline CDR1 is MNHEY and CDR2 SMNVEV (reference sequence). The length of the CDR3 is 12 residues. The CDR3 nucleotides read TGTGCCAGCAGTTCAGCCTACTACGAGCAGTACTTC. Translating gives CASSSAYYEQYF.

The chain joins TRBV28 to TRBJ2-7; 7 positions agree with TRBD2. This CDR3 is built from 16 residues. V lost 3 bases to trimming and J lost 0 bases; unmatched junction nucleotides: 8. Germline assignment: CDR1 MDHEN and CDR2 SYDVKM. CDR3 region: CASSFGGAGNSYEQYF. The CDR3 DNA sequence: TGTGCCAGCAGTTTTGGCGGAGCGGGGAACTCCTACGAGCAGTACTTC.

The CDR3 sequence: CASSPGGETRWGYTF. CDR3 bases: TGTGCCAGCAGCCCGGGTGGGGAGACCAGATGGGGCTACACCTTC. This chain joins TRBV5-4 and TRBJ1-2; D is unresolved. V was trimmed by 4 bases and J by 8 bases, leaving 21 bases between them. The CDR3 has 15 residues. Germline V CDR1 and CDR2: SGHNT, YYREEE (reference sequence).

V and J are TRBV30 and TRBJ1-3; no reliable D call. This CDR3 contains 11 residues. V was pared by 2 bases and J by 4 bases, with 3 bases between. Looked up from germline, CDR1 is GTSNPN and CDR2 is SVGIG (reference sequence). The CDR3 bases are TGTGCCTGGAGTCTCGGAAACACCATATATTTT. This codes for CAWSLGNTIYF.

The chain has TRBV7-4 and TRBJ2-7; the match to TRBD2 covers 8 bases. This CDR3 spans 18 amino acids. The germline gives CDR1 SGHVT, CDR2 SQSDAQ. With 2 bases clipped from V and 7 bases from J, the junction kept 19 bases outside the gene matches. The CDR3 sequence: CASSLRGAREGLTGEQYF. In nucleotides, the CDR3 is TGTGCCAGCAGCTTAAGGGGGGCTCGGGAGGGGCTAACGGGGGAGCAGTACTTC.

The chain links TRBV4-2 to TRBJ2-7, with 8 nucleotides matching TRBD2. This CDR3 comprises 15 residues. Germline trimming cut 5 bases from V and 4 bases from J; bases unmatched to any gene: 10. Germline V lookup: CDR1 LGHNA, CDR2 YNFKEQ. DNA for the CDR3: TGTGCCAGCAGCATCTCCGGGACTAGGGGTTACGAGCAGTACTTC. Its translation is CASSISGTRGYEQYF.

The chain employs TRBV28 and TRBJ1-1, with unresolved D. Germline CDR1 MDHEN, CDR2 SYDVKM. Trimming removed 2 bases from V and 1 base from J, with 11 bases in between. The CDR3 covers 15 residues. The CDR3 sequence is CASSLEDLGNTEAFF. The CDR3 region has the DNA TGTGCCAGCAGTTTAGAGGATTTGGGGAACACTGAAGCTTTCTTT.

The V call is TRBV6-1, the J call TRBJ2-7; possibly TRBD2 for D (6 bases). V dropped 4 bases and J dropped 2 bases, with 15 bases sitting between them. Per germline, CDR1 MNHNS and CDR2 SASEGT. The CDR3 spans 15 residues. CDR3 residues: CASSVRDSDPYEQYF. CDR3 nucleotides: TGTGCCAGCAGTGTCCGGGACTCGGACCCCTACGAGCAGTACTTC.

This sequence joins TRBV28 and TRBJ2-3; no clear D. Trimming removed 4 bases at V and 3 bases at J, with 2 bases between. The CDR3 covers 11 residues. CDR1 MDHEN and CDR2 SYDVKM come from the germline V gene. The CDR3 loop is CASSSTDTQYF. The CDR3 region has the DNA TGTGCCAGCAGTTCAACAGATACGCAGTATTTT.

V gene TRBV6-1 combines with J gene TRBJ1-3; 10 bases are shared with TRBD1. The junction had 6 bases not matched to a gene; V was cut back by 4 bases and J by 0 bases. The germline CDR1 and CDR2 sequences are MNHNS and SASEGT. CDR3 length: 17 amino acids. This CDR3 reads CASSVRDRGISGNTIYF. The CDR3 coding sequence is TGTGCCAGCAGTGTGCGGGACAGGGGTATCTCTGGAAACACCATATATTTT.

This chain links TRBV6-5 with TRBJ1-1; 7 positions match TRBD1. Germline V CDR1 and CDR2: MNHEY, SVGAGI. This CDR3 region has 15 residues. Trimming removed 10 bases from V and 1 base from J; junction bases left unmatched: 12. CDR3 residues: CATHTGEEGNTEAFF. The CDR3 nucleotides read TGTGCCACCCATACAGGGGAAGAGGGGAACACTGAAGCTTTCTTT.

The chain combines TRBV7-8 with TRBJ2-5, with 9 bases matching TRBD2. Germline CDR1 and CDR2: SGHVS and FQNEAQ. Trimming took 5 bases from V and 2 from J; bases not matched to a gene: 12. The CDR3 is 17 residues long. The CDR3 bases are TGTGCCAGCAGCCCCATTCCGGGACTAGCTGGACAAGAGACCCAGTACTTC. Amino acid sequence: CASSPIPGLAGQETQYF.

The V and J genes are TRBV25-1 and TRBJ1-1; D uncertain. The CDR3 is 13 residues long. Germline CDR1 is MGHDK and CDR2 is SYGVNS. V was clipped by 4 bases and J by 2 bases, with 8 bases between them. The DNA for the CDR3 is TGTGCCAGCAGTGCGATGGCAAACACTGAAGCTTTCTTT. It specifies CASSAMANTEAFF.

The chain is built from TRBV6-5 and TRBJ2-5, with D perhaps matching TRBD2 (6 bases). In germline, CDR1 is MNHEY, CDR2 SVGAGI. The CDR3 covers 15 residues. V was shortened by 2 bases and J by 7 bases, with 17 bases between the two germline ends. Here the CDR3 DNA reads TGTGCCAGCAGTTACAGGGCAGGGCTGGGGGGGACCCAGTACTTC. Its translation is CASSYRAGLGGTQYF.

The V call is TRBV4-1, the J call TRBJ2-1; TRBD2 aligns across 10 bases. This CDR3 region has 15 residues. J was trimmed by 7 bases and V by 1 base; bases with no gene match: 4. CDR1 is MGHRA and CDR2 is YSYEKL in the germline V gene. CDR3 region: CASSQGSLAGNEQFF. The CDR3 DNA reads TGCGCCAGCAGCCAAGGTTCACTAGCGGGAAATGAGCAGTTCTTC.

The chain uses TRBV6-5 and TRBJ1-5; D unresolved. This CDR3 contains 14 residues. CDR1 and CDR2 from the germline V gene are MNHEY and SVGAGI. V was trimmed by 8 bases and J by 0 bases, leaving 11 bases between them. In DNA form, the CDR3 reads TGTGCCAGCGGTTTAACTTATAGCAATCAGCCCCAGCATTTT. Translated, it gives CASGLTYSNQPQHF.

This rearrangement joins TRBV5-6 to TRBJ2-3; 9 positions match TRBD2. J lost 4 bases, V lost 4 bases, and 4 bases had no gene match. There are 14 residues in the CDR3. Germline loops: CDR1 SGHDT, CDR2 YYEEEE. The CDR3 region has the DNA TGTGCCAGCAGCCCGGGACTAGCTTCAGATACGCAGTATTTT. This gives the protein CASSPGLASDTQYF.

V and J are TRBV2 and TRBJ2-1, with TRBD2 identical over 15 bases. The CDR3 covers 15 residues. V trimming: 6 bases; J trimming: 7 bases; junction bases outside the gene matches: 4. Germline V lookup: CDR1 SNHLY, CDR2 FYNNEI. The CDR3 protein is CASSAGTSGGNEQFF. The CDR3 region has the DNA TGTGCCAGCAGCGCCGGGACTAGCGGGGGGAATGAGCAGTTCTTC.

This chain uses TRBV4-1 with TRBJ2-2; D is perhaps TRBD1 (5 bases). CDR1 is MGHRA, CDR2 YSYEKL, per germline. V was clipped by 1 base and J by 8 bases, with 14 bases between them. CDR3 length: 15 amino acids. This CDR3 reads CASSQGQGGGGELFF. The CDR3 DNA reads as TGCGCCAGCAGCCAAGGGCAGGGTGGTGGAGGGGAGCTGTTTTTT.

The chain recombines TRBV28 with TRBJ1-1; 9 bases fit TRBD1. V shed 5 bases, J shed 3 bases, and the junction held 7 bases outside the gene matches. Germline loops: CDR1 MDHEN, CDR2 SYDVKM. There are 15 residues in the CDR3. The CDR3 DNA reads TGTGCCAGCAGTCCGGGGACAGGGAGAGACACTGAAGCTTTCTTT. Protein product: CASSPGTGRDTEAFF.

The chain joins TRBV6-4 to TRBJ2-3; 8 nucleotides line up with TRBD1. This CDR3 region has 16 residues. Germline CDR1 reads MRHNA; CDR2 reads SNTAGT. Losses at the gene ends were 3 bases for V and 4 bases for J; bases not matched to a gene: 9. CDR3 in amino acids: CASSETGDGWPDTQYF. The CDR3 DNA follows: TGTGCCAGCAGTGAGACAGGGGACGGCTGGCCAGATACGCAGTATTTT.